Listed below are T cell receptor beta chains from one sample, sequenced in a study of T-cell memory formation after mild COVID-19. Using its own MiXCR run on the 5' RACE reads, TCRdb lists one record per CDR3 protein. The table lists 450,000 to 700,000 distinct CDR3 sequences, 18% of them singletons. Sequenced material: PBMCs or a T cell subset sorted from them (not recorded which). Receptors originate from an adult woman who had mild COVID-19 (a few samples of this study predate the infection). Cell type and time point are not known. Each CDR3 is given with its conserved first and last residue. Each record gives: D gene, J gene, V gene, CDR3 protein. D genes are given only for firm matches.

>TRBD2|TRBJ2-7|TRBV7-9
CASNPVGLSYEQYF
>-|TRBJ1-1|TRBV5-1
CASSSRRGNTEAFF
>-|TRBJ2-5|TRBV7-2
CASSPLGRETQYF
>TRBD1|TRBJ2-7|TRBV25-1
CASERGQGSYEQYF
>-|TRBJ2-3|TRBV13
CASSYRLRTTDTQYF
>TRBD2|TRBJ2-5|TRBV2
CASSKGTSGTGGQETQYF
>-|TRBJ2-4|TRBV4-2
CASSQDGGGKNIQYF
>-|TRBJ1-4|TRBV5-5
CASSLVSMGEKLFF
>TRBD2|TRBJ2-1|TRBV12-5
CASESLAGGGQFF
>TRBD2|TRBJ2-3|TRBV25-1
CASSELVAGSTDTQYF
>-|TRBJ1-1|TRBV6-2/TRBV6-3
CASSYPNWTPSAFF
>TRBD2|TRBJ2-1|TRBV5-1
CASSFVSGGTNEQFF
>-|TRBJ1-1|TRBV7-9
CASSLRRQEDTEAFF
>-|TRBJ2-6|TRBV9
CASSPWAGEATGANVLTF
>TRBD2|TRBJ2-5|TRBV2
CASSGTSGREETQYF
>-|TRBJ2-5|TRBV7-6
CASSLGARRETQYF
>-|TRBJ2-1|TRBV10-3
CAISGTGAKNEQFF
>-|TRBJ2-7|TRBV5-1
CASSFGEQGRTIEQYF
>TRBD1|TRBJ2-2|TRBV5-1
CASSRTGQGNTGELFF
>TRBD2|TRBJ2-1|TRBV5-1
CASRPLGGSLTYNEQFF
>TRBD2|TRBJ2-2|TRBV5-1
CASGLAGNTGELFF
>-|TRBJ2-7|TRBV5-1
CASSLAGRTTDNEQYF
>TRBD1|TRBJ1-6|TRBV12-3/TRBV12-4
CASSLTGGPLNSPLHF
>-|TRBJ2-7|TRBV18
CASSNLANEQYF
>TRBD2|TRBJ2-1|TRBV20-1
CSARDSERESVGNEQFF
>TRBD2|TRBJ2-7|TRBV2
CASSLAGRDYEQYF
>-|TRBJ2-1|TRBV20-1
CSASNPYNEQFF
>-|TRBJ2-1|TRBV21-1
CASIVLGTFYNEQFF
>TRBD1|TRBJ2-2|TRBV2
CASSEGTGAGELFF
>-|TRBJ2-2|TRBV7-9
CASSSGSGDTGELFF
>-|TRBJ2-3|TRBV7-2
CASSPGGASDTQYF
>-|TRBJ2-1|TRBV11-3
CASSLEQRDEQFF
>-|TRBJ2-7|TRBV6-5
CASSYSNRPVPYEQYF
>-|TRBJ2-1|TRBV12-3/TRBV12-4
CASIKNGLNEQFF
>-|TRBJ1-4|TRBV7-9
CASSPYGQGEAKLFF
>TRBD2|TRBJ2-1|TRBV7-6
CASSLEVAGGNRQFF
>-|TRBJ1-3|TRBV30
CAWSVYSSSGNTIYF
>-|TRBJ2-3|TRBV5-6
CASSFTAGTSRRDTQYF
>TRBD1|TRBJ2-7|TRBV3-1
CASSLPSGTGHYEQYF
>TRBD2|TRBJ2-2|TRBV20-1
CSARGGLAGGPHTGELFF
>-|TRBJ2-7|TRBV29-1
CSVEMPGSSYEQYF
>-|TRBJ2-7|TRBV7-7
CASSPSIESYEQYF
>TRBD1|TRBJ1-2|TRBV11-2
CAGGQGQPTSYTF
>-|TRBJ1-5|TRBV5-1
CASSLDSFNQPQHF
>-|TRBJ2-3|TRBV12-3/TRBV12-4
CASIMGGRAMDTQYF
>TRBD2|TRBJ2-5|TRBV7-2
CASSLRLAGVETQYF
>-|TRBJ2-2|TRBV20-1
CSARTPNTGELFF
>TRBD1|TRBJ2-3|TRBV14
CASSQDPNGDRGTDTQYF
>-|TRBJ1-5|TRBV20-1
CSARQMLGAVGGNQPQHF
>-|TRBJ2-5|TRBV20-1
CSARDLSDMKLETQYF
>-|TRBJ1-1|TRBV21-1
CASSKSREKVPEAFF
>-|TRBJ2-1|TRBV5-1
CASSLGSTGNEQFF